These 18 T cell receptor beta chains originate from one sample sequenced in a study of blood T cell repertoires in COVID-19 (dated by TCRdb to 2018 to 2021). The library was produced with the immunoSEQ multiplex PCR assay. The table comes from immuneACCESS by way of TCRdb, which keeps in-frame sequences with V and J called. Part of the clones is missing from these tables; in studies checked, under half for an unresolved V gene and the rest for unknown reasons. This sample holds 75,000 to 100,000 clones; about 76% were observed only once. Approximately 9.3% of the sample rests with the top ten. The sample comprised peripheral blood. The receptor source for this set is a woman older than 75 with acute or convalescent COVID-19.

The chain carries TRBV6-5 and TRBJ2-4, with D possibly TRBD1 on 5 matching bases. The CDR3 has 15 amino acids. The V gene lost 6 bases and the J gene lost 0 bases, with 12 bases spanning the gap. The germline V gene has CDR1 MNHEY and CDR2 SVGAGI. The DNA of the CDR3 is TGTGCCAGCAGAGCAGGGTCCGTAGCCAAAAACATTCAGTACTTC. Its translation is CASRAGSVAKNIQYF.

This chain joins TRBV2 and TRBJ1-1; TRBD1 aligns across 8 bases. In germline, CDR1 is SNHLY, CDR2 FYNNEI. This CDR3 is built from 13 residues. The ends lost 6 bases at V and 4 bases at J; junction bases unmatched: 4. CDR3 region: CASRDREGTEAFF. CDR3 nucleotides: TGTGCCAGCAGGGACAGGGAGGGCACTGAAGCTTTCTTT. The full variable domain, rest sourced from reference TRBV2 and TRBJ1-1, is EPEVTQTPSHQVTQMGQEVILRCVPISNHLYFYWYRQILGQKVEFLVSFYNNEISEKSEIFDDQFSVERPDGSNFTLKIRSTKLEDSAMYFCASRDREGTEAFFGQGTRLTVV.

CDR3 sequence reads: CASSYEGGLNSPLHF. CDR3 nucleotides: TGTGCCAGCAGTTACGAAGGCGGACTTAATTCACCCCTCCACTTT. This chain links TRBV6-6 with TRBJ1-6, with D uncertain. Germline V gene sequence: CDR1 MNHNY, CDR2 SVGAGI (reference sequence). V was cut by 2 bases and J by 6 bases, with 11 bases left in between. This CDR3 contains 15 residues.

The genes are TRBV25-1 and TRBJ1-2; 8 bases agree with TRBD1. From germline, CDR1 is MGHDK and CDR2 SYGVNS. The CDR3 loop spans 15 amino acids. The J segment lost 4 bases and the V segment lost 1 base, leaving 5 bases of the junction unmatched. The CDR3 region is CASSEWDRTSYGYTF. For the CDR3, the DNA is TGTGCCAGCAGTGAATGGGACAGGACTTCCTATGGCTACACCTTC.

CDR3 amino acids: CASSPGTSPNEQFF. The DNA for the CDR3 is TGTGCCAGCAGCCCCGGGACTAGCCCCAATGAGCAGTTCTTC. This chain links TRBV28 with TRBJ2-1; TRBD2 agrees at 9 bases. Looked up from germline, CDR1 is MDHEN and CDR2 is SYDVKM. The ends lost 6 bases at V and 6 bases at J; junction bases unmatched: 6. The CDR3 is 14 amino acids.

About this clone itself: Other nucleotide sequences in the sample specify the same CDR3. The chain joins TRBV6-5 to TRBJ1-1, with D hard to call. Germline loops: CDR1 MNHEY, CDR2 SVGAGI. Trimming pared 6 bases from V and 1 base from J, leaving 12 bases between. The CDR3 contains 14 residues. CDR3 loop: CASRLGGRNTEAFF. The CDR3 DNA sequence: TGTGCCAGCAGGTTGGGAGGACGGAACACTGAAGCTTTCTTT.

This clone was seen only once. The CDR3 nucleotides read TGTGCCAGCAGTGAAACCGGCATAAGGGGAGAGCAGTACTTC. Translation gives CASSETGIRGEQYF. This chain links TRBV6-1 with TRBJ2-7; D perhaps matches TRBD1 (5 bases). V was cut by 2 bases and J by 7 bases, with 15 bases left in between. Germline V gene data show CDR1 as MNHNS and CDR2 as SASEGT. CDR3 length: 14 residues.

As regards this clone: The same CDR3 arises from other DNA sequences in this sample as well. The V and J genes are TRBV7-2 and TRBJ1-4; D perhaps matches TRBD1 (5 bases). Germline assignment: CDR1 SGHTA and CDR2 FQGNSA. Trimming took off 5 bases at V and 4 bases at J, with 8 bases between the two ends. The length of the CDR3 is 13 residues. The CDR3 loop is CASSRGSNEKLFF. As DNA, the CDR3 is TGTGCCAGCAGCAGGGGCAGTAATGAAAAACTGTTTTTT.

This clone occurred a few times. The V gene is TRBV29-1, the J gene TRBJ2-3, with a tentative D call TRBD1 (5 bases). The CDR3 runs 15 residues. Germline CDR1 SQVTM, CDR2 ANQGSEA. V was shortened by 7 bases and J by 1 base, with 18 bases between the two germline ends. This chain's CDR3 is CSGFPENRRTDTQYF. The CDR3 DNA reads TGCAGCGGGTTCCCTGAGAACAGGCGCACAGATACGCAGTATTTT.

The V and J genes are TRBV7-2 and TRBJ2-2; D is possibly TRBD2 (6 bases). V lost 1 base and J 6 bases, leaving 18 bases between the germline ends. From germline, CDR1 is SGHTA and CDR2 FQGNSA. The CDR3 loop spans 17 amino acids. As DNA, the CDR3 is TGTGCCAGCAGCTTAGGAATGGCGGCGGGGCATCCCGGGGAGCTGTTTTTT. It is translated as CASSLGMAAGHPGELFF.

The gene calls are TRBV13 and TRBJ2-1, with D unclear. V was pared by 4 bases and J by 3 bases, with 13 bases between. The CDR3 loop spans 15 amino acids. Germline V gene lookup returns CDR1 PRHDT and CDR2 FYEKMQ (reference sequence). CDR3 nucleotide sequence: TGTGCCAGCAGCTATAGCCCCGATAACTACAATGAGCAGTTCTTC. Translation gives CASSYSPDNYNEQFF.

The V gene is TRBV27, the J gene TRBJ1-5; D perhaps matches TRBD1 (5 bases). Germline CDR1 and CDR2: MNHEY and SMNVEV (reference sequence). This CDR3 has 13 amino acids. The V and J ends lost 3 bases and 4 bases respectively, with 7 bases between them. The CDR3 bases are TGTGCCAGCAGTTTCCGGGGGAATCAGCCCCAGCATTTT. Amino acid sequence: CASSFRGNQPQHF.

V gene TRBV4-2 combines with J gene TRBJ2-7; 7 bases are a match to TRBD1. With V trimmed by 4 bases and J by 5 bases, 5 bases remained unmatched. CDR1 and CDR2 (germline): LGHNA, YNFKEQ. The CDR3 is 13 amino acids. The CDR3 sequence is CASSPRGGDEQYF. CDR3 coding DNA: TGTGCCAGCAGCCCGAGAGGGGGCGACGAGCAGTACTTC.

In nucleotides, the CDR3 is TGCGCCAGCAGCTTAGGGCCCCAGGGGGCCATATATTTT. This sequence encodes CASSLGPQGAIYF. This sequence joins TRBV5-1 and TRBJ1-3; 7 bases agree with TRBD1. J lost 11 bases, V lost 2 bases, and 7 bases had no gene match. CDR1 and CDR2 from the germline V gene are SGHRS and YFSETQ. This CDR3 has 13 amino acids.

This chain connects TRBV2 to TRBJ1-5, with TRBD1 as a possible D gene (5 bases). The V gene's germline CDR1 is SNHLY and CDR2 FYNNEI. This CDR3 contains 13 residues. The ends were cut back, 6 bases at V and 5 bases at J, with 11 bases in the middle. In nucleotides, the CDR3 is TGTGCCAGCAGAGTAGGGGCCTATCAGCCCCAGCATTTT. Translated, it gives CASRVGAYQPQHF.

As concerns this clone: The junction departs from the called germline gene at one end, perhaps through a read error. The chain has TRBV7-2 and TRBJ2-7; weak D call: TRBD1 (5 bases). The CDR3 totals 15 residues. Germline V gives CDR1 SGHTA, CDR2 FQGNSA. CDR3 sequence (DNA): TGTGCCAGCAGCTTTGTAGGGGTCATAGTCGACGAGCAGTGCTTC. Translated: CASSFVGVIVDEQCF.

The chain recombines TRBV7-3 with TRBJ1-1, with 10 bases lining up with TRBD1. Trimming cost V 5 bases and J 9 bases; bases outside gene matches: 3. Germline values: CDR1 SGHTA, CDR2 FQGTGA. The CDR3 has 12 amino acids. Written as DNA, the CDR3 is TGTGCCAGCAGCCGCGACAGGGGGCAAGCTTTCTTT. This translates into CASSRDRGQAFF.

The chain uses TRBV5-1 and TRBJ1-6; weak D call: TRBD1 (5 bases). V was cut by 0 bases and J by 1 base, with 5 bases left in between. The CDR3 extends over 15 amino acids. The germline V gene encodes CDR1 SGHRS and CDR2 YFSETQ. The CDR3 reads CASSLGQSYNSPLHF. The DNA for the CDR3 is TGCGCCAGCAGCTTGGGACAGTCCTATAATTCACCCCTCCACTTT.